Below, 11 T cell receptor beta chains from the same sample are listed, as sequenced in a study of OX40 agonist ivuxolimab in advanced cancers. Profiled with immunoSEQ multiplex PCR; TCRdb holds only in-frame clones, not every one. The sample lists 65,000 to 80,000 clones, around 93% occurring once. The material was CD4+ or CD8+ T cells sorted from blood, obtained in a trial of the OX40 agonist ivuxolimab. All receptors derive from an adult with an advanced solid tumor such as melanoma, head and neck, liver or kidney cancer.

This clone was seen only once. This chain joins TRBV6-5 and TRBJ2-1, with a tentative D call TRBD1 (5 bases). V was pared by 6 bases and J by 4 bases, with 13 bases between. CDR1 MNHEY and CDR2 SVGAGI come from the germline V gene. There are 14 residues in the CDR3. The CDR3 here is CASRQSQGYNEQFF. Written as DNA, the CDR3 is TGTGCCAGCAGACAAAGTCAGGGTTACAATGAGCAGTTCTTC.

This clone was picked up one time. V usage is TRBV28 and J usage is TRBJ2-1, with D tentatively TRBD1 or TRBD2 (5 bases each). CDR1 is MDHEN and CDR2 is SYDVKM in the germline V gene. This CDR3 has 12 amino acids. The V gene lost 7 bases and the J gene lost 9 bases, with 13 bases spanning the gap. This CDR3 is CASTGGVGEQFF. As DNA, the CDR3 is TGTGCCAGCACTGGGGGAGTGGGTGAGCAGTTCTTC.

The V and J genes are TRBV9 and TRBJ2-3; 10 nucleotides line up with TRBD2. Looked up from germline, CDR1 is SGDLS and CDR2 is YYNGEE. V shed 3 bases and J 1 base; nucleotides not matched to a gene: 5. The CDR3 is made up of 16 amino acids. The CDR3 DNA follows: TGTGCCAGCAGCGAACTCCTAGCGGGAGGCACAGATACGCAGTATTTT. Protein sequence: CASSELLAGGTDTQYF.

The chain has TRBV10-3 and TRBJ2-1; TRBD1 or TRBD2 may be the D gene (5 bases each). Trimming shortened V by 5 bases and J by 3 bases, and 11 bases separated the two germline ends. The CDR3 contains 14 residues. Germline CDR1 ENHRY, CDR2 SYGVKD. CDR3 coding DNA: TGTGCCATCAGTCGGGACCTTAACTACAATGAGCAGTTCTTC. This translates into CAISRDLNYNEQFF.

This clone was seen just once. An end of the junction differs from the germline gene, which may be a read error. Written as DNA, the CDR3 is TGTGCCAGCAGCCCGATGACAGTGGGGCGGAACACTGAAACTTTCTTT. Its translation: CASSPMTVGRNTETFF. The chain uses TRBV7-9 and TRBJ1-1, with D maybe TRBD1 (5 bases). The CDR3 length is 16 residues. The germline CDR1 and CDR2 sequences are SEHNR and FQNEAQ (reference sequence).

V gene TRBV6-5 combines with J gene TRBJ2-1; a weak D match, TRBD1 (7 bases). The CDR3 covers 15 residues. Trimming stripped 0 bases from V and 10 bases from J, with 16 bases between. Germline lookup yields CDR1 MNHEY and CDR2 SVGAGI. The CDR3 here is CASSYSGTVTREQFF. The CDR3 DNA reads as TGTGCCAGCAGTTACTCCGGGACAGTGACTAGAGAGCAGTTCTTC.

J is TRBJ1-2 and V is TRBV2; the D is unclear. Trimming shortened V by 0 bases and J by 8 bases, and 13 bases separated the two germline ends. In germline, CDR1 is SNHLY, CDR2 FYNNEI. CDR3 length equals 14 residues. The CDR3 loop reads CASSEALLRRGYTF. The CDR3 nucleotides are TGTGCCAGCAGTGAAGCGCTATTGAGACGAGGCTACACCTTC.

This clone was observed a single time. V and J are TRBV2 and TRBJ2-1; 13 bases agree with TRBD2. This CDR3 region has 15 residues. CDR1 is SNHLY, CDR2 FYNNEI, per germline. Trimming took 4 bases from V and 7 from J; bases not matched to a gene: 4. CDR3 sequence reads: CASSGTSGSGNEQFF. The CDR3 DNA sequence: TGTGCCAGCAGTGGGACTAGCGGGAGTGGTAATGAGCAGTTCTTC.

The rearrangement uses TRBV11-2 and TRBJ2-1, with 9 nucleotides matching TRBD2. The trim removed 1 base at V and 8 bases at J, leaving 6 bases unmatched. The germline V gene has CDR1 SGHAT and CDR2 FQNNGV. The CDR3 is 15 amino acids. DNA for the CDR3: TGTGCCAGCAGCTTAGTCTGGACTAGCGTCGATGAGCAGTTCTTC. Translating it yields CASSLVWTSVDEQFF.

This chain links TRBV7-6 with TRBJ2-5; 8 bases match TRBD2. With V trimmed by 6 bases and J by 4 bases, 4 bases remained unmatched. The CDR3 spans 13 residues. Looked up from germline, CDR1 is SGHVS and CDR2 is FNYEAQ. CDR3 in amino acids: CASSTAGGETQYF. DNA for the CDR3: TGTGCCAGCAGTACGGCGGGAGGAGAGACCCAGTACTTC.

V gene TRBV19 combines with J gene TRBJ2-6, with 10 bases fitting TRBD2. The CDR3 loop spans 18 amino acids. CDR1 is LNHDA, CDR2 SQIVND, per germline (reference sequence). The trim removed 1 base at V and 0 bases at J, leaving 3 bases unmatched. The chain's CDR3 is CASSIVASGSSGANVLTF. As DNA, the CDR3 is TGTGCCAGTAGTATAGTAGCTAGCGGGAGCTCTGGGGCCAACGTCCTGACTTTC.